Following are 11 T cell receptor beta chains from one sample sequenced in a study of T-cell memory formation after mild COVID-19. Each CDR3 protein is one row after TCRdb ran MiXCR on the 5' RACE reads. Seen here are over 300,000 distinct CDR3 sequences, more than 20% observed once, and the top ten hold around 20%. Sequenced input: PBMCs or a T cell subset sorted from them (not recorded which). The receptors come from a man aged 18 to 29 who had mild COVID-19 (a few samples of this study predate the infection). Cell type and time point are not known.

The V and J genes are TRBV7-9 and TRBJ1-4; D is ambiguous. Trimming cost V 0 bases and J 10 bases, with 6 bases left between them. The germline gives CDR1 SEHNR, CDR2 FQNEAQ (reference sequence). The CDR3 is 12 residues long. Here the CDR3 DNA reads TGTGCCAGCAGCTTAGCCCGTGGAAAACTGTTTTTT. Residues: CASSLARGKLFF.

The chain employs TRBV5-1 and TRBJ1-2; no clear D. The CDR3 has 13 amino acids. CDR1 and CDR2 (germline): SGHRS, YFSETQ. The V gene lost 4 bases and the J gene lost 3 bases, with 10 bases spanning the gap. As DNA, the CDR3 is TGCGCCAGCAGCGCGGGCTACGACTATGGCTACACCTTC. Its translation: CASSAGYDYGYTF.

The V gene is TRBV5-1, the J gene TRBJ2-2; weak D call: TRBD1 (5 bases). Germline loops: CDR1 SGHRS, CDR2 YFSETQ. The CDR3 has 17 residues. V lost 0 bases, J lost 4 bases, and 16 bases lay in between. The DNA for the CDR3 is TGCGCCAGCAGCTTGGCCTCCGCGCATCAGGGCACCGGGGAGCTGTTTTTT. It codes for CASSLASAHQGTGELFF. The variable domain in full, completed from reference TRBV5-1 and TRBJ2-2, reads KAGVTQTPRYLIKTRGQQVTLSCSPISGHRSVSWYQQTPGQGLQFLFEYFSETQRNKGNFPGRFSGRQFSNSRSEMNVSTLELGDSALYLCASSLASAHQGTGELFFGEGSRLTVL.

This clonotype came up a few times. This chain's CDR3 is CASSDFRTNEQFF. DNA for the CDR3: TGTGCCAGCAGTGATTTCCGAACGAATGAGCAGTTCTTC. The chain combines TRBV2 with TRBJ2-1; the D is unclear. The CDR3 runs 13 residues. Germline V gives CDR1 SNHLY, CDR2 FYNNEI. Trimming removed 3 bases at V and 7 bases at J, with 10 bases between.

This clonotype was counted a few times. The V gene is TRBV4-1, the J gene TRBJ2-3; a weak D match, TRBD2 (6 bases). The length of the CDR3 is 15 residues. The V and J ends lost 8 bases and 5 bases respectively, with 20 bases between them. Germline-derived CDR1 and CDR2 are MGHRA and YSYEKL. The CDR3 DNA sequence: TGCGCCAGCTCCCAGAAGGCGGGGATTATAGATACGCAGTATTTT. This translates into CASSQKAGIIDTQYF.

This sequence joins TRBV6-6 and TRBJ1-4; D might be TRBD1 (6 bases). The V gene lost 5 bases and the J gene lost 10 bases, with 20 bases spanning the gap. The CDR3 has 15 residues. The germline CDR1 and CDR2 sequences are MNHNY and SVGAGI (reference sequence). The CDR3 coding sequence is TGTGCCAGCAGTGGGACCCCCGGAAAAGGGGGAAAACTGTTTTTT. Translating gives CASSGTPGKGGKLFF.

V is TRBV6-5 and J is TRBJ1-6; D perhaps matches TRBD1 (5 bases). The V and J ends lost 8 bases and 10 bases respectively, with 15 bases between them. Germline loops: CDR1 MNHEY, CDR2 SVGAGI. The CDR3 runs to 13 residues. In DNA, the CDR3 is TGTGCCAGCCGGGACGGGGCCTACTCACCCCTCCACTTT. This encodes CASRDGAYSPLHF.

CDR3 nucleotides: TGTGCCAGCAGTTACTCGGGGACACCCAATCAGCCCCAGCATTTT. Its translation is CASSYSGTPNQPQHF. The rearrangement uses TRBV6-6 and TRBJ1-5; a possible D gene is TRBD1 (6 bases). This CDR3 spans 15 amino acids. V was shortened by 0 bases and J by 3 bases, with 9 bases between the two germline ends. The germline gives CDR1 MNHNY, CDR2 SVGAGI (reference sequence).

Concerning this clonotype itself: An end of the junction differs from the germline gene, which may be a read error. V and J are TRBV6-5 and TRBJ2-1; possibly TRBD1 for D (5 bases). The V gene's germline CDR1 is MNHEY and CDR2 SVGAGI. The CDR3 totals 13 residues. CDR3 protein: CASRYSGSNEQFF. DNA for the CDR3: TGTGCCAGCAGATACTCAGGGTCCAATGAGCAGTTCTTC.

This chain connects TRBV6-6 to TRBJ1-1; D gene ambiguous. Trimming pared 2 bases from V and 11 bases from J, leaving 18 bases between. The germline V gene has CDR1 MNHNY and CDR2 SVGAGI (reference sequence). CDR3 length: 14 residues. The DNA for the CDR3 is TGTGCCAGCAGTTACGACCAGGCAGGTGGGAGGGCTTTCTTT. This translates into CASSYDQAGGRAFF.

This clonotype has a handful of counts. The rearrangement links TRBV4-3 to TRBJ2-1; 7 nucleotides agree with TRBD1. The CDR3 is 13 residues long. Trimming at V came to 3 bases and at J to 8 bases, leaving 4 bases not matched to a gene. Germline values: CDR1 LGHNA, CDR2 YSLEER. The CDR3 DNA is TGCGCCAGCAGCCAGGATACAGGGGATGAGCAGTTCTTC. Amino acids: CASSQDTGDEQFF.